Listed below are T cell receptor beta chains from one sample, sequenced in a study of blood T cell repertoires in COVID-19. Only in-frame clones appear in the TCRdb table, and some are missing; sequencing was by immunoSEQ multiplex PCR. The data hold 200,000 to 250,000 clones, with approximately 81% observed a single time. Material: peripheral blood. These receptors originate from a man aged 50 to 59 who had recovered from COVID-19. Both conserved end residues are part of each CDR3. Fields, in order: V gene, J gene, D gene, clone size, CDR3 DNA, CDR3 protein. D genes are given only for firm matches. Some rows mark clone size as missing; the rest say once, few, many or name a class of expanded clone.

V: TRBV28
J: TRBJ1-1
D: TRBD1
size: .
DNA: TGTGCCAGCAGTTCCACCCGGACAGGGAGGGACACTGAAGCTTTCTTT
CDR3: CASSSTRTGRDTEAFF

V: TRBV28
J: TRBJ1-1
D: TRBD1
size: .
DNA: TGTGCCAGCAGCGTCAGGGGGTTCACTGAAGCTTTCTTT
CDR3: CASSVRGFTEAFF

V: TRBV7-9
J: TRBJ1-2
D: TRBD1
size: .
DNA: TGTGCCAGCAGCACGTGGGACAGGGGAGGCTACACCTTC
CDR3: CASSTWDRGGYTF

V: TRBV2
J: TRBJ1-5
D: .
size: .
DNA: TGTGCCAGCTCTAGGGGACTTCTGAATCAGCCCCAGCATTTT
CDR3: CASSRGLLNQPQHF

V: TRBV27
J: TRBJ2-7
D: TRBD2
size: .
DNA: TGTGCCAGCAGTTCCGGACTAGCGGTCTGGGAGCAGTACTTC
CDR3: CASSSGLAVWEQYF

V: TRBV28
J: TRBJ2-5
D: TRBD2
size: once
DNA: TGTGCCAGCAGTCCAATAGCGGGATGGGGGGAGACCCAGTACTTC
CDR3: CASSPIAGWGETQYF

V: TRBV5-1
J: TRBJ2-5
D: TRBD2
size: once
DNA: TGCGCCAGCGCTAGCGGGAGGGGCCAAGAGACCCAGTACTTC
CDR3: CASASGRGQETQYF

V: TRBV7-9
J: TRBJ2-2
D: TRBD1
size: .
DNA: TGTGCCAGCAGCTTAGTATCGGGCCCAGGGGGCCGAACCGGGGAGCTGTTTTTT
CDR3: CASSLVSGPGGRTGELFF

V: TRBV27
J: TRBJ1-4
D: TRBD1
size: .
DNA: TGTGCCAGCAGGGGGACCGGGACAGGGTTTGAAAAACTGTTTTTT
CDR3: CASRGTGTGFEKLFF

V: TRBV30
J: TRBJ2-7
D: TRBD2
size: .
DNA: TGTGCCTGGAGTGTAGCGGGAGGTTACGAGCAGTACTTC
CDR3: CAWSVAGGYEQYF

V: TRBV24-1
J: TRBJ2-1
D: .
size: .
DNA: TGTGCCACCACTAAATCCGACTCAAGCTCCTACAATGAGCAGTTCTTC
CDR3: CATTKSDSSSYNEQFF

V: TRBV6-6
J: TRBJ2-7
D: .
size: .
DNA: TGTGCCAGCTCCGGGGGATACTACGAGCAGTACTTC
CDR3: CASSGGYYEQYF

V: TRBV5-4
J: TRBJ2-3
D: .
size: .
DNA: TGTGCCAGCAAGAAGAGAGGCGGCACAGATACGCAGTATTTT
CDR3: CASKKRGGTDTQYF

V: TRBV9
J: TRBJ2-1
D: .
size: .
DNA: TGTGCCAGCAGCGCCCTGCAGCGACCCTCCTACAATGAGCAGTTCTTC
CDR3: CASSALQRPSYNEQFF

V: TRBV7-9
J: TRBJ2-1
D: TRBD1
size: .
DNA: TGTGCCAGCAGCTTAGGGGGGACAGGGAAGGGCGATGAGCAGTTCTTC
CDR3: CASSLGGTGKGDEQFF

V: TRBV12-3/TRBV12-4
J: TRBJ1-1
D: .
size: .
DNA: TGTGCCAGTCGACAGGAAAGGAACACTGAAGCTTTCTTT
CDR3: CASRQERNTEAFF

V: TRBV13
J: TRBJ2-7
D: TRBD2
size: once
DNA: TGTGCCAGAACCTCACTAGGCGGGAGTGGGGACTACGAGCAGTACTTC
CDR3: CARTSLGGSGDYEQYF

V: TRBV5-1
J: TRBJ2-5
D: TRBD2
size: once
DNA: TGCGCCAGCAGCTCCGGCGGTAGCGGGGCGGGAGAGACCCAGTACTTC
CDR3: CASSSGGSGAGETQYF

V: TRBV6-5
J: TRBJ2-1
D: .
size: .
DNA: TGTGCCAGCAGTTCACTTGGCGGCGAATACAATGAGCAGTTCTTC
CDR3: CASSSLGGEYNEQFF

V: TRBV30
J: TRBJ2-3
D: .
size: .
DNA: TGTGCCTGGAGTGTACGCGTGGATACGCAGTATTTT
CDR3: CAWSVRVDTQYF

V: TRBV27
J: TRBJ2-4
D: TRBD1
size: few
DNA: TGTGCCAGCAGTTTAGGACCAGACAGGGGGCTAGCCAAAAACATTCAGTACTTC
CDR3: CASSLGPDRGLAKNIQYF

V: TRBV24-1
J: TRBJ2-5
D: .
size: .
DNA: TGTGCCACCGTCCGCGAACAGGTCTTTCGCCAAGAGACCCAGTACTTC
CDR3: CATVREQVFRQETQYF

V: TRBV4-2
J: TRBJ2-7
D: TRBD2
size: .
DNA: TGTGCCAGCAGCCAGACCATAGCGGGAGTGGGCTACGAGCAGTACTTC
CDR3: CASSQTIAGVGYEQYF

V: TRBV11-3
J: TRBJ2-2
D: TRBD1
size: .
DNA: TGTGCCAGCAGCTTAGAGACAGGGGGGTCAGCCGGGGAGCTGTTTTTT
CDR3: CASSLETGGSAGELFF

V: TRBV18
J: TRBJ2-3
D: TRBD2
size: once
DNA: TGTGCCAGCTCACGTACTAGCGGGAGCACAGATACGCAGTATTTT
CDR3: CASSRTSGSTDTQYF

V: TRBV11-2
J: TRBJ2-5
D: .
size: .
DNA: TGTGCCAGCAGCCCGAACCGGGAGCCCGCCGGGACCCAGTACTTC
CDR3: CASSPNREPAGTQYF

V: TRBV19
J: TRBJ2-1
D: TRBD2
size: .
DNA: TGTGCCAGTAGTGACATTAGCGGGAGTCTCGATGAGCAGTTCTTC
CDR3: CASSDISGSLDEQFF

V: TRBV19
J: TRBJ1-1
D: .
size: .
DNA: TGTGCCAGTTGTATCAGGACTTTGTCGGGCACTGAAGCTTTCTTT
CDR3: CASCIRTLSGTEAFF

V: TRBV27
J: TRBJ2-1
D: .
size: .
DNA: TGTGCCAGCAGTTTAGGGAGGAATGAGCAGTTCTTC
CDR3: CASSLGRNEQFF

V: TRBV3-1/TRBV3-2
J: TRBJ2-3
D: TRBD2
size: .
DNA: TGTGCCAGCAGCCAATTACTAGCGGGTATGAGCACAGATACGCAGTATTTT
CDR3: CASSQLLAGMSTDTQYF

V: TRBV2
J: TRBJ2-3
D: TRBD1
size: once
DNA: TGTGCCAGCAGTGAAGAGGCAGGGGGCGCAGATACGCAGTATTTT
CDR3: CASSEEAGGADTQYF

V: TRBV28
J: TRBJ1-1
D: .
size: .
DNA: TGTGCCAGCAGTTTGCCCCAGGGAGGCAAGCATAGGAGGACTGAAGCTTTCTTT
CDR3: CASSLPQGGKHRRTEAFF

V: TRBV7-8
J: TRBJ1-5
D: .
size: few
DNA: TGTGCCAGCAGCTCCTCGGGAGTGACTAGCAATCAGCCCCAGCATTTT
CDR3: CASSSSGVTSNQPQHF

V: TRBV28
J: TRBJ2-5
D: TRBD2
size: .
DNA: TGTGCCAGCAGGCCCGGGAGGGGCTACGGGGAGACCCAGTACTTC
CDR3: CASRPGRGYGETQYF

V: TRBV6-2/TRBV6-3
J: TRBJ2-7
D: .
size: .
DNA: TGTGCCAGCAGTAGCTTCGATGAGGGAGGATCCTACGAGCAGTACTTC
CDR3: CASSSFDEGGSYEQYF

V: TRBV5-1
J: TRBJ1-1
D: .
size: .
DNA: TGCGCCAGCAGCTTGTCGGCAGGGAAAACCCCCAACACTGAAGCTTTCTTT
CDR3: CASSLSAGKTPNTEAFF

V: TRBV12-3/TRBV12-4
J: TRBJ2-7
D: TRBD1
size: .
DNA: TGTGCCAGCAGTCTCAACAGGGGCGAGCAGTACTTC
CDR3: CASSLNRGEQYF

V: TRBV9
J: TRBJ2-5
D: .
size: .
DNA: TGTGCCAGCAGCCCGGGGAACCAAGAGACCCAGTACTTC
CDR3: CASSPGNQETQYF

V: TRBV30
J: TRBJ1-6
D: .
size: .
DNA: TGTGCCTGGAGTGTGAACAGGAATAATTCACCCCTCCACTTT
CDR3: CAWSVNRNNSPLHF

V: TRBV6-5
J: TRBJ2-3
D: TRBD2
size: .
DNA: TGTGCCAGCACGGAGACTAGCGGGATCCCTCATACGCAGTATTTT
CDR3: CASTETSGIPHTQYF

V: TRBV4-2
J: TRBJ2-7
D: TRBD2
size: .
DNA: TGTGCCAGCAGCCACCCCGGACTAGCGGCCGAGCAGTACTTC
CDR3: CASSHPGLAAEQYF

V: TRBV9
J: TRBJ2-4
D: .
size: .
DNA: TGTGCCAGCAGCGTAACGTCTGGGCTAGCCAAAAACATTCAGTACTTC
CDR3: CASSVTSGLAKNIQYF

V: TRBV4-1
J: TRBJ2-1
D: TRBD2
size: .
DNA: TGCGCCAGCAGCCAGACTTCTAGCGGGATCTACAATGAGCAGTTCTTC
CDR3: CASSQTSSGIYNEQFF

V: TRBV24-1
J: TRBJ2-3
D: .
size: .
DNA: TGTGCCACCAGTGATTTGTCAGGGGTGGGCGACGATACGCAGTATTTT
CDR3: CATSDLSGVGDDTQYF

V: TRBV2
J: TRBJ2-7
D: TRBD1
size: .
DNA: TGTGCCAGCAGGGGGGGACAGGGCGTATCATCCTACGAGCAGTACTTC
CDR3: CASRGGQGVSSYEQYF

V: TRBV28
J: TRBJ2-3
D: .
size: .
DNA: TGTGCCAGCAGTTTTTGGGCCCCCCAAACAAAGGCACACTGGACAAATAGCACAGATACGCAGTATTTT
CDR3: CASSFWAPQTKAHWTNSTDTQYF

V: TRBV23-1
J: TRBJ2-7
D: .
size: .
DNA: TGCGCCAGCAGTCAACCCGACCGGGCGGGCAATTGCGAGCAGTACTTC
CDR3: CASSQPDRAGNCEQYF

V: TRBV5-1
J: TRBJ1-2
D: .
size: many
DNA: TGCGCCAGCAGCCCCGAATCGACAGGATACTATGGCTACACCTTC
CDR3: CASSPESTGYYGYTF

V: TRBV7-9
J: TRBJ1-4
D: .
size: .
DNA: TGTGCCAGCAGCTTAATAAGTCACAGTACAACTAATGAAAAACTGTTTTTT
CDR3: CASSLISHSTTNEKLFF

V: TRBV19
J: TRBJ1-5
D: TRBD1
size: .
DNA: TGTGCCAGTAGCGACAGGGGAGAGAGTCAGCCCCAGCATTTT
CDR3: CASSDRGESQPQHF

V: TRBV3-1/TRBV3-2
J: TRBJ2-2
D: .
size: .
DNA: TGTGCCAGCAGCCCCACAGGGCAAAACACCGGGGAGCTGTTTTTT
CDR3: CASSPTGQNTGELFF

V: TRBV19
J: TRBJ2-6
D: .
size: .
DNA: TGTGCCAGTAGTATTTGGAGTCCGGATGGGGCCAACGTCCTGACTTTC
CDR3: CASSIWSPDGANVLTF

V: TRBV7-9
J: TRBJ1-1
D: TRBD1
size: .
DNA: TGTGCCAGCAGCCAGGGGGTGAACACTGAAGCTTTCTTT
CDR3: CASSQGVNTEAFF

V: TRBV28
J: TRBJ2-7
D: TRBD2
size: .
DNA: TGTGCCAGCAAGGAAGCTAGCGGAAACTCCTACGAGCAGTACTTC
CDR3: CASKEASGNSYEQYF

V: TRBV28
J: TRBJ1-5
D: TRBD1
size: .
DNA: TGTGCCAGCAGTGGGACAGGGGTGGGCGAGGAGCCCCAGCATTTT
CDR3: CASSGTGVGEEPQHF

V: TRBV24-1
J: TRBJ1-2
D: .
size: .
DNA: TGTGCCACCAGTGACCGGCGGGGTTTCGACTATGGCTACACCTTC
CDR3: CATSDRRGFDYGYTF